The 16 T cell receptor beta chains reported below all come from one sample, sequenced in a study of cytomegalovirus exposure and HLA in healthy donors. The PCR had 60 Vbeta and 13 Jbeta primers. The table came from immunoSEQ multiplex PCR; TCRdb's copy has only in-frame clones and leaves some out. The sample holds 110,000 to 150,000 clones, roughly 86% seen once. Sequenced: PBMCs. The receptor set was obtained from a young man in good health and CMV-seropositive.

This sequence joins TRBV7-6 and TRBJ2-3; TRBD1 aligns across 8 bases. The CDR3 runs to 16 residues. Germline lookup yields CDR1 SGHVS and CDR2 FNYEAQ. V was pared by 4 bases and J by 4 bases, with 10 bases of the junction left unmatched. As DNA, the CDR3 is TGTGCCAGCAGCTGGGCCGGGACAGGACCTTCAGATACGCAGTATTTT. Its translation is CASSWAGTGPSDTQYF. The variable domain in full, completed from reference TRBV7-6 and TRBJ2-3, reads GAGVSQSPRYKVTKRGQDVALRCDPISGHVSLYWYRQALGQGPEFLTYFNYEAQQDKSGLPNDRFSAERPEGSISTLTIQRTEQRDSAMYRCASSWAGTGPSDTQYFGPGTRLTVL.

The rearrangement links TRBV28 to TRBJ1-5; D possibly corresponds to TRBD1 (5 bases). The CDR3 has 15 residues. Germline CDR1 reads MDHEN; CDR2 reads SYDVKM. V lost 1 base and J 4 bases, leaving 11 bases between the germline ends. For the CDR3, the DNA is TGTGCCAGCAGTTTATTACAGGTAGCAAATCAGCCCCAGCATTTT. Its protein is CASSLLQVANQPQHF.

This chain joins TRBV18 and TRBJ1-5, with D perhaps TRBD1 (5 bases). V gave up 5 bases and J gave up 4 bases, with 12 bases separating them. The CDR3 totals 14 residues. Germline-derived CDR1 and CDR2 are KGHSH and LQKENI. The CDR3 loop is CASSTQGSNQPQHF. In nucleotides, the CDR3 is TGTGCCAGCTCAACTCAGGGTAGTAATCAGCCCCAGCATTTT.

The rearrangement joins TRBV5-1 to TRBJ2-7, with TRBD2 matching 7 bases. The CDR3 length is 14 residues. CDR1 is SGHRS and CDR2 is YFSETQ in the germline V gene. After removal of 2 bases from V and 2 bases from J, the junction contained 4 bases not matched to a gene. This chain's CDR3 is CASSFGEGTYEQYF. In DNA form, the CDR3 reads TGCGCCAGCAGCTTCGGGGAGGGGACCTACGAGCAGTACTTC. The whole variable domain, filled in from reference TRBV5-1 and TRBJ2-7, reads KAGVTQTPRYLIKTRGQQVTLSCSPISGHRSVSWYQQTPGQGLQFLFEYFSETQRNKGNFPGRFSGRQFSNSRSEMNVSTLELGDSALYLCASSFGEGTYEQYFGPGTRLTVT.

The V call is TRBV6-5, the J call TRBJ2-2; tentative D call: TRBD2 (5 bases). The V gene lost 5 bases and the J gene lost 5 bases, with 15 bases spanning the gap. CDR3 length equals 15 residues. CDR1 MNHEY and CDR2 SVGAGI come from the germline V gene. The CDR3 is CASSGGSSVTGELFF. The CDR3 DNA reads TGTGCCAGCAGTGGTGGGAGTTCCGTTACCGGGGAGCTGTTTTTT.

The chain joins TRBV5-6 to TRBJ2-4; tentatively, D is TRBD1 (6 bases). Germline CDR1 and CDR2: SGHDT and YYEEEE. The CDR3 is made up of 15 amino acids. The V gene lost 4 bases and the J gene lost 3 bases, with 14 bases spanning the gap. The CDR3 DNA is TGTGCCAGCAGCGTAAGACAGGTCAACAAAAACATTCAGTACTTC. Translation: CASSVRQVNKNIQYF. Using reference TRBV5-6 and TRBJ2-4 for the parts outside the CDR3, the full variable domain is DAGVTQSPTHLIKTRGQQVTLRCSPKSGHDTVSWYQQALGQGPQFIFQYYEEEERQRGNFPDRFSGHQFPNYSSELNVNALLLGDSALYLCASSVRQVNKNIQYFGAGTRLSVL.

This chain connects TRBV25-1 to TRBJ2-7; D is perhaps TRBD1 (5 bases). V lost 5 bases, J lost 4 bases, and 18 bases lay in between. The length of the CDR3 is 15 residues. The germline V gene encodes CDR1 MGHDK and CDR2 SYGVNS. The CDR3 DNA follows: TGTGCCAGCAGTTCTCGGGCCAAAGGGGATTACGAGCAGTACTTC. It is translated as CASSSRAKGDYEQYF.

V is TRBV5-1 and J is TRBJ1-1, with unresolved D. Germline-derived CDR1 and CDR2 are SGHRS and YFSETQ. The CDR3 is 13 amino acids. Trimming shortened V by 4 bases and J by 0 bases, and 7 bases separated the two germline ends. CDR3 coding DNA: TGCGCCAGCAGCCTCGAGATGAACACTGAAGCTTTCTTT. This encodes CASSLEMNTEAFF.

The chain has TRBV13 and TRBJ2-4, with 7 bases that match TRBD1. Germline values: CDR1 PRHDT, CDR2 FYEKMQ (reference sequence). This CDR3 contains 14 residues. Trimming removed 5 bases from V and 3 bases from J; junction bases left unmatched: 4. CDR3 region: CASSHRGDKNIQYF. The CDR3 DNA reads as TGTGCCAGCAGCCACAGGGGAGACAAAAACATTCAGTACTTC.

This clone was found once. This sequence joins TRBV27 and TRBJ2-2; 8 bases match TRBD2. Germline CDR1 is MNHEY and CDR2 is SMNVEV (reference sequence). The CDR3 loop spans 15 amino acids. V was clipped by 4 bases and J by 9 bases; unmatched bases: 10. The CDR3 nucleotides are TGTGCCAGCAGTTCTCCCGGGACTAGAAGCCGGGAGCTGTTTTTT. Its protein product is CASSSPGTRSRELFF.

A word on this clone: The sample holds other DNA sequences that translate to the same CDR3. The genes are TRBV28 and TRBJ2-7, with 8 bases fitting TRBD1. Looked up from germline, CDR1 is MDHEN and CDR2 is SYDVKM. The CDR3 is 15 residues long. J lost 3 bases, V lost 1 base, and 5 bases had no gene match. This CDR3 is CASSLSGTGIYEQYF. CDR3 nucleotide sequence: TGTGCCAGCAGTTTATCAGGGACAGGTATCTACGAGCAGTACTTC.

This clone turned up a few times. The chain couples TRBV10-3 to TRBJ1-1; 9 bases map to TRBD1. The CDR3 extends over 13 amino acids. The germline V gene has CDR1 ENHRY and CDR2 SYGVKD. The V gene end was trimmed by 10 bases and the J gene end by 4 bases; junction bases not matched to a gene: 7. CDR3 sequence: CASTPQGATEAFF. DNA for the CDR3: TGTGCCAGCACCCCACAGGGGGCCACTGAAGCTTTCTTT.

The genes are TRBV5-1 and TRBJ2-3; the D gene is possibly TRBD2 (6 bases). In germline, CDR1 is SGHRS, CDR2 YFSETQ. The CDR3 is 15 residues long. The germline V and J ends were trimmed by 5 bases and 3 bases, with 16 bases remaining between them. CDR3 in DNA: TGCGCCAGCAGGCGGGACCCAAGGCGAACAGATACGCAGTATTTT. It translates to CASRRDPRRTDTQYF.

The V and J genes are TRBV6-1 and TRBJ1-1; D is perhaps TRBD1 (6 bases). Trimming took off 8 bases at V and 7 bases at J, with 11 bases between the two ends. Per the germline V gene, CDR1 is MNHNS and CDR2 is SASEGT. CDR3 length: 11 amino acids. CDR3 in amino acids: CASGQINEAFF. CDR3 sequence (DNA): TGTGCCAGCGGACAGATCAATGAAGCTTTCTTT.

The chain links TRBV29-1 to TRBJ2-2; D remains unclear. Germline lookup yields CDR1 SQVTM and CDR2 ANQGSEA. Trimming took 5 bases from V and 1 from J, leaving 8 bases between them. The CDR3 length is 13 residues. CDR3 bases: TGCAGCGTTTACCGACAGAACACCGGGGAGCTGTTTTTT. Amino acid sequence: CSVYRQNTGELFF.

The chain combines TRBV2 with TRBJ1-4; 11 nucleotides align to TRBD1. J gave up 8 bases and V 6 bases, and 2 bases lay outside the gene matches. The germline V gene has CDR1 SNHLY and CDR2 FYNNEI. The CDR3 runs 13 residues. DNA of the CDR3: TGTGCCAGCAGGGGACAGGGGGGCGAAAAACTGTTTTTT. It yields the protein CASRGQGGEKLFF.